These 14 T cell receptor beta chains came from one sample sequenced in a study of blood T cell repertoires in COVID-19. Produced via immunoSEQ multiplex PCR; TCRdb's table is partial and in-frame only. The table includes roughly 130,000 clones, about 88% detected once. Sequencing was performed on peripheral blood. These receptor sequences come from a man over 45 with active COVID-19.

The CDR3, as DNA: TGTGCCAGTAGTATTCAGGTCAGCACTGAAGCTTTCTTT. Residues: CASSIQVSTEAFF. The chain is built from TRBV19 and TRBJ1-1; D not resolved. The V end was cut by 3 bases, the J end by 4 bases, with 9 bases between. The germline V gene has CDR1 LNHDA and CDR2 SQIVND (reference sequence). The CDR3 length is 13 residues.

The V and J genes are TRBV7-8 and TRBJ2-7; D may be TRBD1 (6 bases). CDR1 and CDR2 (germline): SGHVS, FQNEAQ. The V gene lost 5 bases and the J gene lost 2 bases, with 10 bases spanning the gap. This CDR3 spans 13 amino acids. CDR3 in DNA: TGTGCCAGCAGCGAAGGACAGCCCTACGAGCAGTACTTC. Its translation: CASSEGQPYEQYF.

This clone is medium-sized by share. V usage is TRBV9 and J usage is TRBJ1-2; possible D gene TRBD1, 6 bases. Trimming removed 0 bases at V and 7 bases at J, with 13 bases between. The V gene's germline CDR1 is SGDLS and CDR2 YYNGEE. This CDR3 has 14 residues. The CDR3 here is CASSVDPGAGGYTF. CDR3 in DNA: TGTGCCAGCAGCGTAGATCCAGGGGCTGGTGGCTACACCTTC.

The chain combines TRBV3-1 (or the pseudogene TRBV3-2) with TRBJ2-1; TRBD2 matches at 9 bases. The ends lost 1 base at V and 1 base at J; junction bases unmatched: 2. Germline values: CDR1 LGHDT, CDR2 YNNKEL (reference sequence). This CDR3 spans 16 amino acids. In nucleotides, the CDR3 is TGTGCCAGCAGCCAAGTCGCGGGGGGGTCCTACAATGAGCAGTTCTTC. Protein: CASSQVAGGSYNEQFF.

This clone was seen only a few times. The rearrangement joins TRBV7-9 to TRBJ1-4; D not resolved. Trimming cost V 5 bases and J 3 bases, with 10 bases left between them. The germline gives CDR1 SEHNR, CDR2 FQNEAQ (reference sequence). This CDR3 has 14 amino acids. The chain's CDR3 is CASSPGLANEKLFF. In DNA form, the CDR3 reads TGTGCCAGCAGCCCGGGGTTGGCTAATGAAAAACTGTTTTTT.

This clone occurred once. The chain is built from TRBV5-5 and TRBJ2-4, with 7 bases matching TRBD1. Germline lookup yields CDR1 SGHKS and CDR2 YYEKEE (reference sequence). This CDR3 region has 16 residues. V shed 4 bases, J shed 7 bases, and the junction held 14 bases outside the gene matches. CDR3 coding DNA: TGTGCCAGCAGCGGGTCAGCTTTCACAGGGGTGAACATTCAGTACTTC. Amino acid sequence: CASSGSAFTGVNIQYF.

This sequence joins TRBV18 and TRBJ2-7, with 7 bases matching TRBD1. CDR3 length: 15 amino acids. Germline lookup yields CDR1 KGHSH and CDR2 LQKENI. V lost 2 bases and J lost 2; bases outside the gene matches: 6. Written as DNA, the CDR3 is TGTGCCAGCTCACCATCCGGGACAGATACCTACGAGCAGTACTTC. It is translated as CASSPSGTDTYEQYF.

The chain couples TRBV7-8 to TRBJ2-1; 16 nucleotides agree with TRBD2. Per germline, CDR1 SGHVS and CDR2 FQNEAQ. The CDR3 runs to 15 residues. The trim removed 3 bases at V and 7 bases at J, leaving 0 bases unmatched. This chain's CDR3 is CASSLGLAGGNEQFF. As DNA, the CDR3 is TGTGCCAGCAGCTTGGGACTAGCGGGGGGGAATGAGCAGTTCTTC.

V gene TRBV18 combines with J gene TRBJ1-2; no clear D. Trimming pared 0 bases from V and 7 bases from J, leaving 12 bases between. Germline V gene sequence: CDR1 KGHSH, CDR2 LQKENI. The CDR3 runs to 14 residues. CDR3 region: CASSPPRREAGYTF. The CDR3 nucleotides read TGTGCCAGCTCACCACCGAGGAGGGAAGCTGGCTACACCTTC.

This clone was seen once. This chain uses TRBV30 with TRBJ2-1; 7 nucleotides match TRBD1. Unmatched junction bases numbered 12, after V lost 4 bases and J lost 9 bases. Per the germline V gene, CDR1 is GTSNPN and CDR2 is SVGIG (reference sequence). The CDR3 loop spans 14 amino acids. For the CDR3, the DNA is TGTGCCTGGACCTTCACAGGGGAGTCCGGTGAGCAGTTCTTC. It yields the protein CAWTFTGESGEQFF.

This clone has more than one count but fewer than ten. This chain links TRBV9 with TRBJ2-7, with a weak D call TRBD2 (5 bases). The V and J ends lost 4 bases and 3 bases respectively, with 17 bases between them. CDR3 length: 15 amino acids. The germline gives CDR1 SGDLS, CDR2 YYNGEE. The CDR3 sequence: CASSPSLEGYYEQYF. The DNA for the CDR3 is TGTGCCAGCAGCCCCTCTTTAGAGGGCTACTACGAGCAGTACTTC. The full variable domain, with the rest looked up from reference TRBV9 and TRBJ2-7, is DSGVTQTPKHLITATGQRVTLRCSPRSGDLSVYWYQQSLDQGLQFLIQYYNGEERAKGNILERFSAQQFPDLHSELNLSSLELGDSALYFCASSPSLEGYYEQYFGPGTRLTVT.

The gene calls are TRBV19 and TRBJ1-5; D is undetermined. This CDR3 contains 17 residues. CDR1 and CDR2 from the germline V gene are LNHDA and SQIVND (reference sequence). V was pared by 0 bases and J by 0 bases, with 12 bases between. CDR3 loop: CASSIEYSSYSNQPQHF. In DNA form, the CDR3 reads TGTGCCAGTAGTATAGAGTACAGTTCGTATAGCAATCAGCCCCAGCATTTT.

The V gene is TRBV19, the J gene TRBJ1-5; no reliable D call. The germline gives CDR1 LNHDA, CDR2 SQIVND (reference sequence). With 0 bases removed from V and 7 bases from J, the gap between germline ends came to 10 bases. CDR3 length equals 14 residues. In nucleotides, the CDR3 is TGTGCCAGTAGTATAGAAGACATTCGACAGCCCCAGCATTTT. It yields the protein CASSIEDIRQPQHF.

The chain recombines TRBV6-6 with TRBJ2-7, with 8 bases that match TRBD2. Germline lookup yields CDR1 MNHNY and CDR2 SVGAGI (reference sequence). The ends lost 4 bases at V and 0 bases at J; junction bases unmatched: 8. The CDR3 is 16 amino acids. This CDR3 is CASSSRRSGSSYEQYV. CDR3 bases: TGTGCCAGCAGTTCTCGCAGGAGCGGGAGCTCCTACGAGCAGTACGTC.